This T cell receptor beta chain is from a study of human T cells and chemical hapten exposure. The sample's time point: patch test 1, 2 weeks after DPC sensitization. Treatment denoted: therapeutic diphenylcyclopropenone sensitization with weekly scalp DPC. TCRdb redid the calling of the RACE reads with MiXCR, one entry per CDR3 protein. The repertoire includes some 190,000 distinct CDR3 sequences, around 22% of them detected once, and roughly 6.7% sits in the top ten. Germline CDR1 SGHTA, CDR2 FQGNSA. The length of the CDR3 is 15 residues. V was cut by 2 bases and J by 2 bases, with 9 bases left in between.

This chain links TRBV7-2 with TRBJ1-4, with D possibly being TRBD1 (5 bases). The sequence was collected from a woman between 45 and 65 years old with alopecia areata. Some clones in this sample may be carry-over from other donors' samples. This sample comprised whole blood, obtained in connection with sensitization to the hapten diphenylcyclopropenone (DPC). The CDR3 here is CASSLNGGTNEKLFF. In DNA form, the CDR3 reads TGTGCCAGCAGCTTAAACGGGGGGACTAATGAAAAACTGTTTTTT.